This T cell receptor (beta chain) was recovered during a study of beta chain features in type 1 diabetes. Study observations and caveats: Shorter TCRB CDR3s, moderately but significantly so, marked every one of the four CD4+ subsets in Type 1 diabetes patients.

Of the isolated RNA, all was reverse transcribed, and so the sequenced material was expressed TCRB transcripts. Some 3.6 million reads on average were seen across naive, central memory and regulatory T cell samples. Sequencing was performed with immunoSEQ multiplex PCR; in TCRdb, only in-frame clones are kept and a portion is missing. This sample has about 640,000 clones, with 9.5% to 15% found just once. CDR3 length equals 15 residues. The germline gives CDR1 SEHNR, CDR2 FQNEAQ (reference sequence). Staining for CD45RO/CCR7/CD25/CD127/CD95/CD27 allowed sorting of CD4+ naive, central memory, regulatory and stem cell-like memory cells. This clone was picked up one time. No antigen is known for it.

The chain links TRBV7-9 to TRBJ2-5, with D uncertain. TRBJ2-7 matches the DNA end more closely, so the J call is doubtful. The sample taken for sequencing was naive CD4+ T cells from blood. The receptor comes from a man in his thirties or forties with type 1 diabetes. In DNA, the CDR3 is TGTGCCAGCAGCCTCCCAGGACGGCTAGCCTACGAGCAGTACTTC. Encoded protein: CASSLPGRLAYEQYF.